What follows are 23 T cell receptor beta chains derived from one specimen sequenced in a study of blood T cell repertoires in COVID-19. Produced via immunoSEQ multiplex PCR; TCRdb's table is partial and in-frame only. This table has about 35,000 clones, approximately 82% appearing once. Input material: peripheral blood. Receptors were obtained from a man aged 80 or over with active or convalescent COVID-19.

The CDR3 loop is CASSLARGNYGYTF. CDR3 bases: TGTGCCAGCAGCTTAGCTAGGGGAAACTATGGCTACACCTTC. The V gene is TRBV7-9, the J gene TRBJ1-2, with TRBD1 as a possible D gene (5 bases). Germline V gene lookup returns CDR1 SEHNR and CDR2 FQNEAQ (reference sequence). There are 14 residues in the CDR3. V was shortened by 0 bases and J by 2 bases, with 7 bases between the two germline ends.

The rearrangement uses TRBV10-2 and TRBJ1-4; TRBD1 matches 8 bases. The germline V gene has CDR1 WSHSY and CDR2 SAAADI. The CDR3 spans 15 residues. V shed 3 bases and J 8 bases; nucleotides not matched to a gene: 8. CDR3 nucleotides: TGCGCCAGCAGTGATCGAGGACAGGGAAGCGAAAAACTGTTTTTT. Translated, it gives CASSDRGQGSEKLFF.

CDR3 loop: CASSLSRGLAKETQYF. The CDR3 coding sequence is TGTGCCAGCAGTTTATCGAGAGGACTAGCCAAAGAGACCCAGTACTTC. The genes are TRBV27 and TRBJ2-5, with TRBD2 matching 8 bases. Germline values: CDR1 MNHEY, CDR2 SMNVEV (reference sequence). The V gene end was trimmed by 0 bases and the J gene end by 3 bases; junction bases not matched to a gene: 6. The CDR3 covers 16 residues.

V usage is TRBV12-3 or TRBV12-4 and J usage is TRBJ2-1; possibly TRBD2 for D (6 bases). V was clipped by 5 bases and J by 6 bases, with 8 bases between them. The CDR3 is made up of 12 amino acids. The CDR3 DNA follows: TGTGCCAGCAGTACTAGCAGCAATGAGCAGTTCTTC. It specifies CASSTSSNEQFF.

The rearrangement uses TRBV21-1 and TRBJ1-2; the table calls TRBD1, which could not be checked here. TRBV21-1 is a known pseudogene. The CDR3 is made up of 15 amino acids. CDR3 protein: CASSKVGTENYGYTF. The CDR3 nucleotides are TGTGCCAGCAGCAAAGTAGGGACAGAGAACTATGGCTACACCTTC.

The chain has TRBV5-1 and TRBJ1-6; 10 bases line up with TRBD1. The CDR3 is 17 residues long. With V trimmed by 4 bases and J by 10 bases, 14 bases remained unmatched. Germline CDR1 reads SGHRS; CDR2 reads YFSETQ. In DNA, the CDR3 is TGCGCCAGCAGCGACCCACCGGACAGGGGGTACGACTCACCCCTCCACTTT. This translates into CASSDPPDRGYDSPLHF. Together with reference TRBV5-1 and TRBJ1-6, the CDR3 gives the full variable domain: KAGVTQTPRYLIKTRGQQVTLSCSPISGHRSVSWYQQTPGQGLQFLFEYFSETQRNKGNFPGRFSGRQFSNSRSEMNVSTLELGDSALYLCASSDPPDRGYDSPLHFGNGTRLTVT.

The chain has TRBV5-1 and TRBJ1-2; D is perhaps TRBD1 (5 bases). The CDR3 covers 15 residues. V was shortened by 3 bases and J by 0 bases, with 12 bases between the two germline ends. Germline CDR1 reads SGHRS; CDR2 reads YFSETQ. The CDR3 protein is CASSSSGGANYGYTF. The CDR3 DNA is TGCGCCAGCAGCTCCAGTGGAGGGGCTAACTATGGCTACACCTTC. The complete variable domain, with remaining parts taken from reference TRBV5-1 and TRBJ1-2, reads KAGVTQTPRYLIKTRGQQVTLSCSPISGHRSVSWYQQTPGQGLQFLFEYFSETQRNKGNFPGRFSGRQFSNSRSEMNVSTLELGDSALYLCASSSSGGANYGYTFGSGTRLTVV.

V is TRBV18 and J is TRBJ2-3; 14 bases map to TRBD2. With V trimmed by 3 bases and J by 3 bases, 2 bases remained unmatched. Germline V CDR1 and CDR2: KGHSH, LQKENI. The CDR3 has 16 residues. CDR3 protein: CASSPGLAGVTDTQYF. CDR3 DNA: TGTGCCAGCTCACCGGGACTAGCGGGAGTAACAGATACGCAGTATTTT.

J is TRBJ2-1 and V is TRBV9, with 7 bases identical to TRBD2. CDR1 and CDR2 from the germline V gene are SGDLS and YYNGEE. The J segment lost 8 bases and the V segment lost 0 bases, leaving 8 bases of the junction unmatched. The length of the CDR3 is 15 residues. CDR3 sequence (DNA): TGTGCCAGCAGCGTAGACGAGGGAGGGCCGGATGAGCAGTTCTTC. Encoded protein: CASSVDEGGPDEQFF.

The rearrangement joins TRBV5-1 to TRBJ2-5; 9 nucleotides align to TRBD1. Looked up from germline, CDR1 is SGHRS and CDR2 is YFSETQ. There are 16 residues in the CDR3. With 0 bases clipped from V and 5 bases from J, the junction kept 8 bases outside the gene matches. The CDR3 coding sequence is TGCGCCAGCAGCTTGGCCCCCACAGGGGGCGGTGAGACCCAGTACTTC. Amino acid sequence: CASSLAPTGGGETQYF.

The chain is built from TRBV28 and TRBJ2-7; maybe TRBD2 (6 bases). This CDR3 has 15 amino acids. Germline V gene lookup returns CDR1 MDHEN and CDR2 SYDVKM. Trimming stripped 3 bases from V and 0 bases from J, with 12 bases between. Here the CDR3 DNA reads TGTGCCAGCAGTTTGATGGCGGGGATCTCCTACGAGCAGTACTTC. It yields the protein CASSLMAGISYEQYF.

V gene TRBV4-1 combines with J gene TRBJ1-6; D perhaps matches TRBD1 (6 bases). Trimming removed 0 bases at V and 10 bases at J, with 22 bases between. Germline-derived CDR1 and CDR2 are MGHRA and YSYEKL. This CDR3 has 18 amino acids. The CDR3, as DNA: TGCGCCAGCAGCCAAGAATGGGCACAGGGCGGCGGAAGCTCACCCCTCCACTTT. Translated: CASSQEWAQGGGSSPLHF.

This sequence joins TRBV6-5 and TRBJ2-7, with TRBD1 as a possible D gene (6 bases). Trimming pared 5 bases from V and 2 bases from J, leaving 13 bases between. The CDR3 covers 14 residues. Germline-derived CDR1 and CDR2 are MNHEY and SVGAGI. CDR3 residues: CASSQSRGAYEQYF. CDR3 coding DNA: TGTGCCAGCAGTCAATCCAGGGGAGCCTACGAGCAGTACTTC.

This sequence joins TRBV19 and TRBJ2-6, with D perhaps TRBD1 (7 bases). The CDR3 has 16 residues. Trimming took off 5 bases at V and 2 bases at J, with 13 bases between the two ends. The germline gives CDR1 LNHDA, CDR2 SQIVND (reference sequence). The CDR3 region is CASSSQGGAGANVLTF. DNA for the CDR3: TGTGCCAGTAGTTCTCAGGGGGGTGCTGGGGCCAACGTCCTGACTTTC.

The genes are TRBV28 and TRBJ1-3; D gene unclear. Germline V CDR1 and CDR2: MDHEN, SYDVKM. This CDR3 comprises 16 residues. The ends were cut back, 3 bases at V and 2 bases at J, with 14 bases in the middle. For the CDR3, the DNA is TGTGCCAGCAGTTTCCTATCGGGAACAACTGGAAACACCATATATTTT. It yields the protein CASSFLSGTTGNTIYF.

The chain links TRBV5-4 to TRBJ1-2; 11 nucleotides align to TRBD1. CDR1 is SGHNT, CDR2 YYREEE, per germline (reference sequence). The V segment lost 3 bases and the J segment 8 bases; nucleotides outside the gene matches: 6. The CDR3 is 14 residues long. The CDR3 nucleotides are TGTGCCAGCAGCTCCTCGGGACAGGGGGTCGGCTACACCTTC. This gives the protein CASSSSGQGVGYTF.

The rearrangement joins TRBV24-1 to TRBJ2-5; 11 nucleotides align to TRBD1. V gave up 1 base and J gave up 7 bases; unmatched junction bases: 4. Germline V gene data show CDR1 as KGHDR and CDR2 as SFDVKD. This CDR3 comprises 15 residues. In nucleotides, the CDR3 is TGTGCCACCAGTGATTTTGCCGGGACAGGGGGGACCCAGTACTTC. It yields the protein CATSDFAGTGGTQYF.

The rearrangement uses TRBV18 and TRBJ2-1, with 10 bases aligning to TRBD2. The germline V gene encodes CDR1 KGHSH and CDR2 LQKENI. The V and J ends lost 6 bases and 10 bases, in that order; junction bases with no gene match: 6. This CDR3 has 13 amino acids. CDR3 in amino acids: CASSPGTSEEQFF. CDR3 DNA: TGTGCCAGCTCGCCAGGGACTAGCGAAGAGCAGTTCTTC. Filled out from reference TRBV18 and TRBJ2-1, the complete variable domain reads NAGVMQNPRHLVRRRGQEARLRCSPMKGHSHVYWYRQLPEEGLKFMVYLQKENIIDESGMPKERFSAEFPKEGPSILRIQQVVRGDSAAYFCASSPGTSEEQFFGPGTRLTVL.

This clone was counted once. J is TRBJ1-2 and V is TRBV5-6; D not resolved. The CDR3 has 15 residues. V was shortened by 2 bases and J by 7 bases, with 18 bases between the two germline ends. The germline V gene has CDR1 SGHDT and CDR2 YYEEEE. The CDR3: CASSFLWAGERGYTF. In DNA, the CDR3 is TGTGCCAGCAGCTTTTTGTGGGCAGGCGAACGTGGCTACACCTTC.

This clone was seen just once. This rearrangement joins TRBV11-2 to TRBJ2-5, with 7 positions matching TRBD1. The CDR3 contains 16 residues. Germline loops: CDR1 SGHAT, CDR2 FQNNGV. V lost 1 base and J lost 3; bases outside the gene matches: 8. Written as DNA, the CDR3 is TGTGCCAGCAGCTTAGCAGGGGGAGAGGGGGAAGAGACCCAGTACTTC. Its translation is CASSLAGGEGEETQYF.

The CDR3: CASSLNRGPYEQYF. The CDR3 DNA follows: TGCGCCAGCAGCTTAAACAGGGGGCCCTACGAGCAGTACTTC. The chain has TRBV5-1 and TRBJ2-7; 9 bases match TRBD1. V was clipped by 2 bases and J by 2 bases; unmatched bases: 2. The CDR3 extends over 14 amino acids. Germline CDR1 SGHRS, CDR2 YFSETQ.

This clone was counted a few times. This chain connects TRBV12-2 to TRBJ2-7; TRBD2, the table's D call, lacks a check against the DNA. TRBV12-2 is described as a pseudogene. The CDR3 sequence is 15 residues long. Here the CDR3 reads CASRLEWLKADEQYF. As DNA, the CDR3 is TGTGCAAGTCGCTTAGAATGGTTGAAGGCGGACGAGCAGTACTTC.

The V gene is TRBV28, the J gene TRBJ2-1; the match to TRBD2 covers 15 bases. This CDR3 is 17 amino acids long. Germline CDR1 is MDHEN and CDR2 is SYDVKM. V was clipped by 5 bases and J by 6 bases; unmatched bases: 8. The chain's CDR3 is CASSHGLAGGVLNEQFF. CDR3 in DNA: TGTGCCAGCAGTCACGGACTAGCGGGAGGGGTCCTCAATGAGCAGTTCTTC.